What follows describes a single T cell receptor beta chain. Its antigen remains unknown. The sample comes from a study of T cell clones after liver transplantation. Study in general: TCRbeta sequencing after a pre-transplant mixed lymphocyte reaction identified graft-donor-reactive clones, later tracked in post-transplant blood.

Thawed unstimulated PBMCs were FACS-sorted by CD3, CD4 and CD8 into two populations. V was trimmed by 4 bases and J by 2 bases, leaving 15 bases between them. Germline V gene sequence: CDR1 SEHNR, CDR2 FQNEAQ (reference sequence). The CDR3 covers 15 residues. Only in-frame clones appear in the TCRdb table, and some are missing; sequencing was by immunoSEQ multiplex PCR. This table holds over 50,000 clones, approximately 84% found once. Whole-study findings and limits: Conclusions were preliminary, with small, heterogeneous patient groups. A larger donor-reactive than third-party decline suggested partial antigen-specific deletion.

Specimen: CD4+ T cells from blood, collected before liver transplant. The chain recombines TRBV7-9 with TRBJ2-7; tentatively, D is TRBD1 (5 bases). The receptor's source is a human donor who received a liver transplant. The CDR3 loop is CASSSRTTGPYEQYF. The CDR3 DNA follows: TGTGCCAGCAGCTCCAGGACCACAGGACCCTACGAGCAGTACTTC.